These 24 T cell receptor beta chains were sequenced from one sample in a study of human versus mouse CDR3 diversity and MHC coevolution. The table came from immunoSEQ multiplex PCR; TCRdb's copy has only in-frame clones and leaves some out. This sample yields tens of thousands of clones, of which around 94% are seen a single time; 18% belongs to the top ten. Sequencing was performed on naive CD4+ T cells from blood. Subset in this sample: CD45RO-negative CD62L-positive naive CD4 T cells. The source is a person between 60 and 70 years old in good health.

J is TRBJ2-1 and V is TRBV29-1; D might be TRBD1 (6 bases). The CDR3 has 14 residues. Between the trimmed V and J ends, which lost 1 base and 8 bases, there was a span of 15 bases. Germline CDR1 SQVTM, CDR2 ANQGSEA. The CDR3: CSVEVPLQGDEQFF. CDR3 DNA: TGCAGCGTTGAAGTCCCGTTACAGGGCGATGAGCAGTTCTTC.

The rearrangement joins TRBV11-3 to TRBJ2-7; a weak D match, TRBD2 (7 bases). The germline V gene has CDR1 SGHNT and CDR2 YENEEA. This CDR3 has 16 amino acids. V shed 5 bases and J shed 1 base, with 18 bases lying between them. This CDR3 reads CASSPEGGRGSYEQYF. The CDR3 DNA follows: TGTGCCAGCAGCCCCGAGGGGGGGCGGGGGTCCTACGAGCAGTACTTC.

J is TRBJ2-3 and V is TRBV11-3, with D perhaps TRBD2 (7 bases). Deletions cut 8 bases from V and 8 bases from J, with 20 bases between. Germline CDR1 and CDR2: SGHNT and YENEEA. This CDR3 has 14 amino acids. CDR3 DNA: TGTGCCAGCCAAGGAGGCGGGGGCCTGATTACGCAGTATTTT. This encodes CASQGGGGLITQYF.

The chain is built from TRBV5-1 and TRBJ1-4; 9 bases are a match to TRBD1. Germline V CDR1 and CDR2: SGHRS, YFSETQ. The V gene end was trimmed by 3 bases and the J gene end by 0 bases; junction bases not matched to a gene: 3. The CDR3 runs to 16 residues. The CDR3: CASSSGQGATNEKLFF. Written as DNA, the CDR3 is TGCGCCAGCAGCTCGGGACAGGGAGCAACTAATGAAAAACTGTTTTTT.

The chain combines TRBV20-1 with TRBJ2-4, with D possibly TRBD2 on 5 matching bases. V was pared by 7 bases and J by 7 bases, with 11 bases between. CDR3 length: 11 amino acids. CDR1 is DFQATT, CDR2 SNEGSKA, per germline (reference sequence). CDR3 coding DNA: TGCAGTGTCGGGCCGGGGAACATTCAGTACTTC. It codes for CSVGPGNIQYF.

The rearrangement links TRBV11-3 to TRBJ1-1; a weak D match, TRBD1 (5 bases). Trimming removed 3 bases at V and 1 base at J, with 12 bases between. From germline, CDR1 is SGHNT and CDR2 YENEEA. The CDR3 length is 15 residues. The CDR3: CASSFSAGANTEAFF. The CDR3, as DNA: TGTGCCAGCAGCTTTTCGGCTGGGGCGAACACTGAAGCTTTCTTT.

V gene TRBV28 combines with J gene TRBJ2-7; TRBD2 agrees at 11 bases. The junction had 7 bases not matched to a gene; V was cut back by 6 bases and J by 3 bases. The germline CDR1 and CDR2 sequences are MDHEN and SYDVKM. The CDR3 spans 15 residues. As DNA, the CDR3 is TGTGCCAGCAGGGGCACTAGCGGGAGTTTCTACGAGCAGTACTTC. As protein: CASRGTSGSFYEQYF.

V and J are TRBV14 and TRBJ2-7; D remains ambiguous. The CDR3 extends over 13 amino acids. The germline V gene has CDR1 SGHDN and CDR2 FVKESK. The V gene lost 4 bases and the J gene lost 6 bases, with 13 bases spanning the gap. The CDR3 bases are TGTGCCAGCAGCCCGACGCAGGTGAGCGAGCAGTACTTC. Protein product: CASSPTQVSEQYF.

The chain carries TRBV6-1 and TRBJ2-5; TRBD2 matches at 7 bases. This CDR3 region has 14 residues. The ends lost 7 bases at V and 5 bases at J; junction bases unmatched: 10. In germline, CDR1 is MNHNS, CDR2 SASEGT. The chain's CDR3 is CASTIGAGVETQYF. CDR3 DNA: TGTGCCAGCACAATTGGGGCGGGAGTGGAGACCCAGTACTTC.

The genes are TRBV27 and TRBJ2-2; TRBD1 matches 7 bases. The CDR3 length is 16 residues. The V and J ends lost 3 bases and 0 bases, in that order; junction bases with no gene match: 4. Germline V gene lookup returns CDR1 MNHEY and CDR2 SMNVEV (reference sequence). The CDR3 region is CASSLGQQTNTGELFF. In DNA form, the CDR3 reads TGTGCCAGCAGTTTGGGACAGCAAACGAACACCGGGGAGCTGTTTTTT.

The chain uses TRBV5-6 and TRBJ1-2; the D gene is possibly TRBD1 (5 bases). Trimming removed 2 bases from V and 5 bases from J, with 10 bases in between. Germline CDR1 is SGHDT and CDR2 is YYEEEE. The CDR3 extends over 13 amino acids. CDR3 in amino acids: CASSFRPGYGYTF. CDR3 in DNA: TGTGCCAGCAGCTTTCGGCCAGGGTATGGCTACACCTTC.

V usage is TRBV7-2 and J usage is TRBJ2-5; tentative D call: TRBD1 (6 bases). With the DNA end fitting TRBJ2-7 better, the J assignment may be wrong. The CDR3 runs 15 residues. Per germline, CDR1 SGHTA and CDR2 FQGNSA. CDR3 in amino acids: CASTLSPGHNYEQYF. In DNA, the CDR3 is TGTGCCAGCACCCTCTCCCCGGGACACAACTACGAGCAGTACTTC.

The CDR3 loop is CASSEGRGSKNIQYF. The CDR3 DNA is TGTGCCAGCAGTGAAGGCAGGGGGAGCAAAAACATTCAGTACTTC. This sequence joins TRBV25-1 and TRBJ2-4; 7 bases match TRBD1. The trim removed 2 bases at V and 3 bases at J, leaving 4 bases unmatched. Germline V gene sequence: CDR1 MGHDK, CDR2 SYGVNS. The CDR3 runs 15 residues.

The rearrangement links TRBV6-5 to TRBJ1-5, with a possible D match to TRBD1 (6 bases). Germline-derived CDR1 and CDR2 are MNHEY and SVGAGI. This CDR3 has 15 amino acids. Trimming removed 6 bases at V and 1 base at J, with 13 bases between. This chain's CDR3 is CASSTKGESNQPQHF. The CDR3 region has the DNA TGTGCCAGCAGCACCAAGGGGGAGAGCAATCAGCCCCAGCATTTT.

This rearrangement joins TRBV27 to TRBJ1-2; D possibly corresponds to TRBD1 (6 bases). CDR1 and CDR2 from the germline V gene are MNHEY and SMNVEV (reference sequence). The CDR3 is 14 residues long. The V end lost 3 bases, the J end lost 6 bases, and 14 bases lay between the germline ends. The chain's CDR3 is CASSFGQPSDGYTF. As DNA, the CDR3 is TGTGCCAGCAGTTTCGGACAGCCAAGCGATGGCTACACCTTC.

V and J are TRBV5-6 and TRBJ1-2; D unclear. V dropped 5 bases and J dropped 4 bases, with 18 bases sitting between them. The CDR3 length is 15 residues. The germline gives CDR1 SGHDT, CDR2 YYEEEE. The CDR3 coding sequence is TGTGCCAGCAGACTGGGAGTTAGCGGACGCTATGGCTACACCTTC. It yields the protein CASRLGVSGRYGYTF.

V usage is TRBV5-1 and J usage is TRBJ1-4; 11 nucleotides match TRBD1. The trim removed 0 bases at V and 13 bases at J, leaving 14 bases unmatched. The CDR3 covers 17 residues. Germline CDR1 and CDR2: SGHRS and YFSETQ. This CDR3 reads CASSLGPWDRGASRLFF. The CDR3 nucleotides are TGCGCCAGCAGCTTGGGACCCTGGGACAGGGGGGCCTCTCGACTGTTTTTT.

The CDR3 loop is CASSWGQGGTEAFF. CDR3 DNA: TGTGCCAGCAGCTGGGGACAGGGCGGCACTGAAGCTTTCTTT. The rearrangement links TRBV7-8 to TRBJ1-1, with 9 positions matching TRBD1. V lost 4 bases and J lost 4; bases outside the gene matches: 4. The CDR3 runs 14 residues. Germline values: CDR1 SGHVS, CDR2 FQNEAQ. Full variable domain (rest looked up from reference TRBV7-8 and TRBJ1-1): GAGVSQSPRYKVAKRGQDVALRCDPISGHVSLFWYQQALGQGPEFLTYFQNEAQLDKSGLPSDRFFAERPEGSVSTLKIQRTQQEDSAVYLCASSWGQGGTEAFFGQGTRLTVV.

V gene TRBV5-1 combines with J gene TRBJ2-2; 11 bases map to TRBD2. V lost 0 bases to trimming and J lost 4 bases; unmatched junction nucleotides: 2. The germline CDR1 and CDR2 sequences are SGHRS and YFSETQ. The CDR3 totals 16 residues. CDR3 sequence: CASSLGLAGPTGELFF. The CDR3 coding sequence is TGCGCCAGCAGCTTGGGACTAGCGGGACCCACCGGGGAGCTGTTTTTT.

The V call is TRBV15, the J call TRBJ2-1; maybe TRBD1 (6 bases). The CDR3 has 17 residues. Per germline, CDR1 LNHNV and CDR2 YYDKDF (reference sequence). V was shortened by 3 bases and J by 2 bases, with 17 bases between the two germline ends. The CDR3 loop is CATSSGMGATTYNEQFF. The CDR3 DNA follows: TGTGCCACCAGCAGCGGTATGGGGGCAACAACCTACAATGAGCAGTTCTTC.

Comments on this clone: One junction end disagrees with the germline gene, perhaps due to a read error. The CDR3 DNA reads as TGTGCCAGCAGCTTAAACCGGGACTTTTTCAGCTTC. It is translated as CASSLNRDFFSF. The chain recombines TRBV7-9 with TRBJ1-2, with D perhaps TRBD1 (5 bases). In germline, CDR1 is SEHNR, CDR2 FQNEAQ (reference sequence). The CDR3 extends over 12 amino acids.

The gene calls are TRBV6-5 and TRBJ1-3; D unresolved. Trimming shortened V by 5 bases and J by 4 bases, and 15 bases separated the two germline ends. Per germline, CDR1 MNHEY and CDR2 SVGAGI. The CDR3 is made up of 15 amino acids. The CDR3, as DNA: TGTGCCAGCAGTCCCCTTGAGGCGGGAGGAAACACCATATATTTT. Protein sequence: CASSPLEAGGNTIYF.

The chain links TRBV5-1 to TRBJ2-3, with TRBD2 matching over 12 bases. This CDR3 spans 15 amino acids. V was clipped by 8 bases and J by 6 bases; unmatched bases: 10. Germline V gene sequence: CDR1 SGHRS, CDR2 YFSETQ. The CDR3 coding sequence is TGCGCCAGTGACCCTAGCGGGAGGGGCATTGATACGCAGTATTTT. Translation: CASDPSGRGIDTQYF.

The chain joins TRBV5-6 to TRBJ2-7, with 9 bases matching TRBD1. The CDR3 runs 14 residues. Looked up from germline, CDR1 is SGHDT and CDR2 is YYEEEE. The J segment lost 6 bases and the V segment lost 4 bases, leaving 8 bases of the junction unmatched. Here the CDR3 DNA reads TGTGCCAGCAGCCAAGGGGACAGGGCCGCCGAGCAGTACTTC. Translation gives CASSQGDRAAEQYF.